Presented here are 21 T cell receptor beta chains from one specimen sequenced in a study of blood T cell repertoires in COVID-19. Libraries were prepared by immunoSEQ multiplex PCR; TCRdb keeps only in-frame clonotypes and omits some of them. The sample records approximately 230,000 clones, about 80% being singletons. The sequenced material came from PBMCs or T cells enriched from blood (not recorded which). These TCRs come from a man aged 40-49 years who had recovered from COVID-19.

The chain has TRBV3-1 (or the pseudogene TRBV3-2) and TRBJ1-6; 7 nucleotides align to TRBD1. In germline, CDR1 is LGHDT, CDR2 YNNKEL (reference sequence). This CDR3 is built from 15 residues. V shed 2 bases and J 4 bases; nucleotides not matched to a gene: 2. This chain's CDR3 is CASSQPGQYNSPLHF. The CDR3 DNA sequence: TGTGCCAGCAGCCAACCGGGACAGTATAATTCACCCCTCCACTTT.

The chain uses TRBV6-5 and TRBJ2-7, with D tentatively TRBD2 (7 bases). V gave up 0 bases and J gave up 7 bases, with 16 bases separating them. The germline CDR1 and CDR2 sequences are MNHEY and SVGAGI. This CDR3 region has 15 residues. CDR3 sequence (DNA): TGTGCCAGCAGTTACTCGAACGGGGGAGGGGGTGAGCAGTACTTC. It specifies CASSYSNGGGGEQYF.

This clone was seen only once. This rearrangement joins TRBV2 to TRBJ2-7; the D gene is possibly TRBD2 (7 bases). The V gene's germline CDR1 is SNHLY and CDR2 FYNNEI. Deletions cut 4 bases from V and 4 bases from J, with 17 bases between. This CDR3 is built from 15 residues. CDR3 sequence: CASSALGGVGYEQYF. The CDR3 DNA reads as TGTGCCAGCAGTGCCCTAGGGGGGGTGGGATACGAGCAGTACTTC.

The V and J genes are TRBV29-1 and TRBJ2-1, with TRBD2 matching 7 bases. Looked up from germline, CDR1 is SQVTM and CDR2 is ANQGSEA. This CDR3 has 17 amino acids. V was pared by 0 bases and J by 0 bases, with 8 bases of the junction left unmatched. This chain's CDR3 is CSVEDIRPSGSYNEQFF. CDR3 coding DNA: TGCAGCGTTGAAGATATAAGACCTAGCGGCTCCTACAATGAGCAGTTCTTC.

The V call is TRBV4-2, the J call TRBJ1-1; D is unresolved. The CDR3 sequence is 12 residues long. Germline V CDR1 and CDR2: LGHNA, YNFKEQ. V was clipped by 1 base and J by 4 bases, with 4 bases between them. Here the CDR3 reads CASSQVSTEAFF. In DNA, the CDR3 is TGTGCCAGCAGCCAAGTCTCCACTGAAGCTTTCTTT.

The V gene is TRBV27, the J gene TRBJ1-2; perhaps TRBD1 as D (5 bases). The CDR3 has 17 amino acids. Germline values: CDR1 MNHEY, CDR2 SMNVEV (reference sequence). With 4 bases removed from V and 6 bases from J, the gap between germline ends came to 24 bases. Written as DNA, the CDR3 is TGTGCCAGCAGTTCCTGGAAACTCGGACAAGGGGTAAATGGCTACACCTTC. It is translated as CASSSWKLGQGVNGYTF.

The rearrangement joins TRBV6-4 to TRBJ2-6; D ambiguous. The V gene lost 3 bases and the J gene lost 0 bases, with 6 bases spanning the gap. Germline V gene data show CDR1 as MRHNA and CDR2 as SNTAGT. There are 15 residues in the CDR3. CDR3 nucleotides: TGTGCCAGCAGTGAGCGTACCTCTGGGGCCAACGTCCTGACTTTC. Residues: CASSERTSGANVLTF.

The chain carries TRBV27 and TRBJ1-1, with 10 positions matching TRBD1. The V segment lost 6 bases and the J segment 4 bases; nucleotides outside the gene matches: 8. The CDR3 has 15 residues. Germline CDR1 MNHEY, CDR2 SMNVEV (reference sequence). The CDR3 nucleotides are TGTGCCAGCAGCCCATGGACAGGGGGGAGCACTGAAGCTTTCTTT. It yields the protein CASSPWTGGSTEAFF.

The V gene is TRBV3-1 (or the pseudogene TRBV3-2), the J gene TRBJ1-5; perhaps TRBD1 as D (5 bases). V gave up 1 base and J gave up 3 bases, with 7 bases separating them. Germline V lookup: CDR1 LGHDT, CDR2 YNNKEL (reference sequence). The CDR3 totals 14 residues. The CDR3 coding sequence is TGTGCCAGCAGCCAAGGACAGTTCAATCAGCCCCAGCATTTT. Its protein product is CASSQGQFNQPQHF.

The chain has TRBV3-1 (or the pseudogene TRBV3-2) and TRBJ1-5; the D is unclear. The CDR3 consists of 12 residues. V was clipped by 1 base and J by 6 bases, with 4 bases between them. CDR1 and CDR2 from the germline V gene are LGHDT and YNNKEL (reference sequence). The CDR3 sequence is CASSQAGQPQHF. CDR3 in DNA: TGTGCCAGCAGCCAAGCGGGTCAGCCCCAGCATTTT.

The V call is TRBV24-1, the J call TRBJ2-2, with 9 bases fitting TRBD1. Germline V gene sequence: CDR1 KGHDR, CDR2 SFDVKD. V was pared by 4 bases and J by 8 bases, with 7 bases of the junction left unmatched. The CDR3 length is 15 residues. The CDR3 sequence: CATSDPDRGTGELFF. As DNA, the CDR3 is TGTGCCACCAGTGACCCGGACAGGGGAACGGGGGAGCTGTTTTTT.

The rearrangement uses TRBV7-2 and TRBJ2-7, with 7 bases matching TRBD2. Trimming took 3 bases from V and 2 from J; bases not matched to a gene: 7. CDR1 and CDR2 (germline): SGHTA, FQGNSA. The CDR3 sequence is 15 residues long. CDR3 in amino acids: CASSFREGKAYEQYF. The CDR3 DNA follows: TGTGCCAGCAGCTTTAGGGAGGGCAAAGCCTACGAGCAGTACTTC. Full variable domain (missing parts from reference TRBV7-2 and TRBJ2-7): GAGVSQSPSNKVTEKGKDVELRCDPISGHTALYWYRQSLGQGLEFLIYFQGNSAPDKSGLPSDRFSAERTGGSVSTLTIQRTQQEDSAVYLCASSFREGKAYEQYFGPGTRLTVT.

The J gene is TRBJ1-2, the V gene TRBV28; 8 positions match TRBD1. The ends lost 5 bases at V and 6 bases at J; junction bases unmatched: 11. The CDR3 is made up of 15 amino acids. Germline V gene lookup returns CDR1 MDHEN and CDR2 SYDVKM. CDR3 sequence reads: CASSPSGTGRDGYTF. The CDR3, as DNA: TGTGCCAGCAGTCCCTCCGGGACAGGAAGGGATGGCTACACCTTC.

The V gene is TRBV9, the J gene TRBJ1-6; D may be TRBD1 (5 bases). This CDR3 is built from 14 residues. Germline V CDR1 and CDR2: SGDLS, YYNGEE. V lost 4 bases, J lost 4 bases, and 9 bases lay in between. The CDR3 protein is CASSLTGYNSPLHF. The CDR3 nucleotides are TGTGCCAGCAGCCTCACAGGTTATAATTCACCCCTCCACTTT.

CDR3 amino acids: CASSFSPRGGGLSTDTQYF. Written as DNA, the CDR3 is TGTGCCAGCAGCTTTTCCCCCCGGGGCGGGGGATTAAGCACAGATACGCAGTATTTT. The J gene is TRBJ2-3, the V gene TRBV13; 7 nucleotides line up with TRBD2. Looked up from germline, CDR1 is PRHDT and CDR2 is FYEKMQ (reference sequence). The CDR3 totals 19 residues. The V and J ends lost 3 bases and 0 bases, in that order; junction bases with no gene match: 15.

This clone appeared a single time. J is TRBJ1-1 and V is TRBV27; no reliable D call. This CDR3 is 11 amino acids long. V was trimmed by 6 bases and J by 5 bases, leaving 7 bases between them. Germline CDR1 MNHEY, CDR2 SMNVEV (reference sequence). Here the CDR3 reads CASSSGTEAFF. The CDR3 nucleotides are TGTGCCAGCAGCTCCGGGACTGAAGCTTTCTTT.

The rearrangement joins TRBV18 to TRBJ2-1; maybe TRBD2 (5 bases). This CDR3 contains 17 residues. Trimming left V 0 bases short and J 5 bases short, with 17 bases between. In germline, CDR1 is KGHSH, CDR2 LQKENI. The CDR3 loop reads CASSPPSSARGNNEQFF. The CDR3 DNA reads TGTGCCAGCTCACCACCTAGTTCCGCCCGGGGAAACAATGAGCAGTTCTTC. Full variable domain (outside the CDR3, taken from reference TRBV18 and TRBJ2-1): NAGVMQNPRHLVRRRGQEARLRCSPMKGHSHVYWYRQLPEEGLKFMVYLQKENIIDESGMPKERFSAEFPKEGPSILRIQQVVRGDSAAYFCASSPPSSARGNNEQFFGPGTRLTVL.

The chain has TRBV7-9 and TRBJ1-1; 7 bases fit TRBD1. Germline loops: CDR1 SEHNR, CDR2 FQNEAQ (reference sequence). This CDR3 spans 16 amino acids. After removal of 6 bases from V and 5 bases from J, the junction contained 15 bases not matched to a gene. CDR3 loop: CASRTGQSVWLTEAFF. The CDR3 DNA reads TGTGCCAGCAGGACGGGACAGTCGGTGTGGCTTACTGAAGCTTTCTTT.

The genes are TRBV6-1 and TRBJ1-3; weak D call: TRBD1 (5 bases). Germline values: CDR1 MNHNS, CDR2 SASEGT. V was pared by 2 bases and J by 1 base, with 12 bases between. The CDR3 spans 16 residues. The CDR3 region is CASSENLPGSGNTIYF. DNA for the CDR3: TGTGCCAGCAGTGAAAACCTCCCAGGGTCTGGAAACACCATATATTTT.

This clone was seen a few times. The V gene is TRBV6-1, the J gene TRBJ1-5; TRBD1 might be the D (6 bases). CDR1 MNHNS and CDR2 SASEGT come from the germline V gene. The CDR3 consists of 16 residues. Trimming took 4 bases from V and 4 from J, leaving 17 bases between them. The CDR3 DNA follows: TGTGCCAGCAGTGCCGGAACAGGGATGGGTAATCAGCCCCAGCATTTT. Translated, it gives CASSAGTGMGNQPQHF.

The V call is TRBV2, the J call TRBJ2-1; 10 bases agree with TRBD2. CDR3 length: 16 amino acids. Germline V CDR1 and CDR2: SNHLY, FYNNEI. V shed 4 bases, J shed 2 bases, and the junction held 5 bases outside the gene matches. The chain's CDR3 is CASSVEREGPYNEQFF. The CDR3 bases are TGTGCCAGCAGTGTCGAGCGGGAGGGCCCCTACAATGAGCAGTTCTTC.